The sequence of this T cell receptor (beta chain) was determined in a study of PD-1 blockade in classical Hodgkin lymphoma. Regarding time point: cycle 4 day 1 (C4D1), after around six weeks of nivolumab. There was relapse after autologous stem cell transplantation in every patient, and there was variation in brentuximab vedotin exposure. The germline V and J ends were trimmed by 4 bases and 5 bases, with 11 bases remaining between them. Per germline, CDR1 SGHDN and CDR2 FVKESK. The CDR3 spans 13 residues. The repertoire was sequenced with immunoSEQ multiplex PCR; TCRdb's copy has only in-frame clones and lacks some. The table lists approximately 90,000 clones, under 85% of them singletons, with more than 15% in the top ten.

The chain joins TRBV14 to TRBJ1-2; the D is unclear. The sequenced sample was peripheral blood mononuclear cells (PBMCs), obtained before the fourth cycle of nivolumab. The TCR sequence derives from a human donor with classical Hodgkin lymphoma. The CDR3 loop reads CASSRSTDYGYTF. DNA of the CDR3: TGTGCCAGCAGCCGGAGCACGGATTATGGCTACACCTTC.